A single sample is the source of the 30 T cell receptor beta chains below, sequenced in a study of T cell responses to AZD1222 COVID-19 vaccine. Sequenced by immunoSEQ multiplex PCR; TCRdb stores in-frame clones only, minus some. The sample has fewer than 150,000 clones, 90% seen once. The specimen was peripheral blood, collected on day 0 of AZD1222 vaccination. These receptors were obtained from an adult in good health.

J is TRBJ2-2 and V is TRBV9; D call uncertain. This CDR3 has 14 amino acids. Trimming removed 4 bases at V and 7 bases at J, with 14 bases between. Germline V gene sequence: CDR1 SGDLS, CDR2 YYNGEE. The CDR3 nucleotides read TGTGCCAGCAGCTTTCAGACGGCAGGCGGGGAGCTGTTTTTT. It translates to CASSFQTAGGELFF.

This chain links TRBV19 with TRBJ1-2; 9 nucleotides line up with TRBD1. J gave up 5 bases and V 5 bases, and 3 bases lay outside the gene matches. The CDR3 is 13 residues long. Germline V gives CDR1 LNHDA, CDR2 SQIVND (reference sequence). CDR3 residues: CASSPGQGYGYTF. For the CDR3, the DNA is TGTGCCAGTAGTCCGGGACAGGGTTATGGCTACACCTTC.

This CDR3 reads CASSLIDRGYGYTF. CDR3 sequence (DNA): TGTGCCAGCAGCTTAATTGACAGGGGATATGGCTACACCTTC. V and J are TRBV7-8 and TRBJ1-2; 8 bases match TRBD1. The CDR3 is 14 residues long. CDR1 SGHVS and CDR2 FQNEAQ come from the germline V gene. Losses at the gene ends were 2 bases for V and 5 bases for J; bases not matched to a gene: 4.

The rearrangement uses TRBV11-3 and TRBJ2-7; 11 bases fit TRBD1. V shed 1 base and J 3 bases; nucleotides not matched to a gene: 2. CDR3 length: 15 residues. Germline V gene lookup returns CDR1 SGHNT and CDR2 YENEEA. CDR3 bases: TGTGCCAGCAGCTTAGCCGGGACAGGGGGCTACGAGCAGTACTTC. This translates into CASSLAGTGGYEQYF.

The chain couples TRBV24-1 to TRBJ2-7, with D possibly TRBD1 on 6 matching bases. The germline V gene encodes CDR1 KGHDR and CDR2 SFDVKD. This CDR3 region has 16 residues. V lost 5 bases to trimming and J lost 0 bases, with 16 bases between them. The DNA of the CDR3 is TGTGCCACCAGTGGTCGTTCAGGGGTGAGCTCCTACGAGCAGTACTTC. Translation gives CATSGRSGVSSYEQYF.

This clone has just one count. The V and J genes are TRBV11-3 and TRBJ2-7, with D possibly being TRBD1 (7 bases). This CDR3 has 13 amino acids. The germline V gene encodes CDR1 SGHNT and CDR2 YENEEA. Trimming pared 2 bases from V and 7 bases from J, leaving 12 bases between. DNA of the CDR3: TGTGCCAGCAGCTTACGGGCAGGGGGGGAGCAGTACTTC. It is translated as CASSLRAGGEQYF.

This chain links TRBV24-1 with TRBJ2-2; D is perhaps TRBD2 (6 bases). The CDR3 length is 18 residues. CDR1 and CDR2 (germline): KGHDR, SFDVKD. V lost 5 bases and J lost 4, with 22 bases in between. The CDR3 nucleotides read TGTGCCACCAGTGGCTCACGGGCCCCCGGGAGAGTCACCGGGGAGCTGTTTTTT. Translated, it gives CATSGSRAPGRVTGELFF.

The J gene is TRBJ2-2, the V gene TRBV6-2 or TRBV6-3; tentatively, D is TRBD1 (5 bases). V lost 2 bases and J lost 9, with 13 bases in between. The CDR3 spans 14 residues. Germline loops: CDR1 MNHEY, CDR2 SVGEGT. In DNA form, the CDR3 reads TGTGCCAGCAGTTACCTCGAAACGGACAGGGAGCTGTTTTTT. As protein: CASSYLETDRELFF.

The CDR3 loop is CASTPSGTPNYGYTF. The CDR3 bases are TGTGCCAGTACTCCCTCGGGGACACCTAACTATGGCTACACCTTC. The chain is built from TRBV19 and TRBJ1-2, with D tentatively TRBD1 (6 bases). This CDR3 has 15 residues. CDR1 LNHDA and CDR2 SQIVND come from the germline V gene (reference sequence). V lost 7 bases to trimming and J lost 0 bases, with 15 bases between them.

The chain uses TRBV7-2 and TRBJ1-3; weak D call: TRBD1 (5 bases). The CDR3 extends over 16 amino acids. Germline V gene data show CDR1 as SGHTA and CDR2 as FQGNSA. V lost 1 base and J lost 3, with 13 bases in between. The CDR3 DNA follows: TGTGCCAGCAGCTTAGAACCGGGACGCCATGGAAACACCATATATTTT. Its translation is CASSLEPGRHGNTIYF.

CDR3 nucleotide sequence: TGTGCCAGCAGCCCCCGGGACCCTGGAAACACCATATATTTT. Amino acid sequence: CASSPRDPGNTIYF. The gene calls are TRBV6-6 and TRBJ1-3; TRBD1 might be the D (5 bases). The CDR3 covers 14 residues. In germline, CDR1 is MNHNY, CDR2 SVGAGI (reference sequence). The V gene lost 6 bases and the J gene lost 2 bases, with 11 bases spanning the gap.

The genes are TRBV4-1 and TRBJ2-3; D possibly corresponds to TRBD2 (5 bases). The germline V gene has CDR1 MGHRA and CDR2 YSYEKL. The CDR3 length is 14 residues. V shed 1 base and J shed 8 bases, with 13 bases lying between them. The CDR3, as DNA: TGCGCCAGCAGCCAAGGTTTCCTAGCTGGTACGCAGTATTTT. Amino acids: CASSQGFLAGTQYF.

The genes are TRBV7-9 and TRBJ2-7; maybe TRBD1 (6 bases). The CDR3 covers 13 residues. In germline, CDR1 is SEHNR, CDR2 FQNEAQ (reference sequence). Trimming removed 1 base at V and 6 bases at J, with 10 bases between. The CDR3 protein is CASSLEGVSEQYF. CDR3 bases: TGTGCCAGCAGCTTAGAGGGGGTGAGCGAGCAGTACTTC.

CDR3: CASRVAGSTDTQYF. CDR3 sequence (DNA): TGTGCCAGTCGAGTAGCGGGTAGCACAGATACGCAGTATTTT. The genes are TRBV19 and TRBJ2-3; 7 bases align to TRBD2. The CDR3 totals 14 residues. Germline CDR1 LNHDA, CDR2 SQIVND (reference sequence). The junction had 5 bases not matched to a gene; V was cut back by 8 bases and J by 0 bases.

This chain connects TRBV19 to TRBJ1-5; 9 positions match TRBD1. Germline CDR1 is LNHDA and CDR2 is SQIVND (reference sequence). There are 14 residues in the CDR3. Trimming cost V 8 bases and J 6 bases; bases outside gene matches: 8. The CDR3 loop reads CASGWTGAGQPQHF. CDR3 DNA sequence: TGTGCCAGTGGCTGGACAGGGGCTGGTCAGCCCCAGCATTTT.

J is TRBJ1-1 and V is TRBV15, with no clear D. V lost 0 bases and J 6 bases, leaving 5 bases between the germline ends. The length of the CDR3 is 12 residues. The germline V gene has CDR1 LNHNV and CDR2 YYDKDF (reference sequence). The CDR3 region is CATSRDTAEAFF. As DNA, the CDR3 is TGTGCCACCAGCAGAGACACCGCTGAAGCTTTCTTT.

The V call is TRBV10-3, the J call TRBJ2-1; D not certain. CDR1 is ENHRY, CDR2 SYGVKD, per germline. Trimming left V 0 bases short and J 2 bases short, with 8 bases between. The CDR3 sequence is 15 residues long. In DNA, the CDR3 is TGTGCCATCAGTGAGTCGGGCCACCCCTACAATGAGCAGTTCTTC. Residues: CAISESGHPYNEQFF.

CDR3 sequence (DNA): TGTGCCAGCAGCTGGACAGGGAGCTCCTATAATTCACCCCTCCACTTT. This encodes CASSWTGSSYNSPLHF. The chain uses TRBV13 and TRBJ1-6, with 8 bases aligning to TRBD1. Unmatched junction bases numbered 2, after V lost 4 bases and J lost 0 bases. Germline CDR1 is PRHDT and CDR2 is FYEKMQ (reference sequence). This CDR3 comprises 16 residues.

The chain is built from TRBV6-2 or TRBV6-3 and TRBJ1-4; D possibly corresponds to TRBD1 (5 bases). The CDR3 totals 15 residues. The V gene lost 2 bases and the J gene lost 5 bases, with 12 bases spanning the gap. The V gene's germline CDR1 is MNHEY and CDR2 SVGEGT. Here the CDR3 reads CASSYQAGINEKLFF. CDR3 DNA sequence: TGTGCCAGCAGTTACCAGGCAGGGATCAATGAAAAACTGTTTTTT.

The V gene is TRBV15, the J gene TRBJ1-6; 7 positions match TRBD1. The J segment lost 8 bases and the V segment lost 1 base, leaving 2 bases of the junction unmatched. The germline V gene encodes CDR1 LNHNV and CDR2 YYDKDF (reference sequence). CDR3 length: 14 amino acids. CDR3 residues: CATSRGQGDSPLHF. DNA for the CDR3: TGTGCCACCAGCAGAGGACAGGGAGATTCACCCCTCCACTTT.

The chain joins TRBV20-1 to TRBJ1-5; 8 nucleotides agree with TRBD1. The CDR3 contains 15 residues. Germline loops: CDR1 DFQATT, CDR2 SNEGSKA (reference sequence). V was clipped by 3 bases and J by 3 bases; unmatched bases: 7. The CDR3 reads CSASRQGASNQPQHF. In nucleotides, the CDR3 is TGCAGTGCTAGTCGGCAGGGGGCCTCCAATCAGCCCCAGCATTTT.

CDR3 nucleotide sequence: TGTGCCAGTAGTAAGCAGTTTAGTAGTAATAGCAATCAGCCCCAGCATTTT. Its translation: CASSKQFSSNSNQPQHF. This chain joins TRBV19 and TRBJ1-5; no firm D call. This CDR3 is built from 17 residues. Germline V gene lookup returns CDR1 LNHDA and CDR2 SQIVND (reference sequence). Trimming stripped 4 bases from V and 0 bases from J, with 16 bases between.

The gene calls are TRBV18 and TRBJ2-7; TRBD1 is a possible D gene (5 bases). The ends were cut back, 3 bases at V and 2 bases at J, with 17 bases in the middle. Germline V gene lookup returns CDR1 KGHSH and CDR2 LQKENI. The length of the CDR3 is 16 residues. DNA for the CDR3: TGTGCCAGCTCACCCCGGGCGGCCCAGGACACCTACGAGCAGTACTTC. It encodes CASSPRAAQDTYEQYF.

This chain links TRBV20-1 with TRBJ2-5; no definite D call. The CDR3 runs to 11 residues. CDR1 DFQATT and CDR2 SNEGSKA come from the germline V gene (reference sequence). The CDR3 region is CSAAGEETQYF. CDR3 nucleotide sequence: TGCAGCGCAGCAGGAGAAGAGACCCAGTACTTC.

This chain connects TRBV7-2 to TRBJ2-1, with D hard to call. The V gene's germline CDR1 is SGHTA and CDR2 FQGNSA. V was cut by 0 bases and J by 8 bases, with 11 bases left in between. The CDR3 sequence is 14 residues long. In DNA form, the CDR3 reads TGTGCCAGCAGCTTAGCGCGAAATCGAGATGAGCAGTTCTTC. Translated: CASSLARNRDEQFF. Combining the CDR3 with reference TRBV7-2 and TRBJ2-1 gives the whole variable domain GAGVSQSPSNKVTEKGKDVELRCDPISGHTALYWYRQSLGQGLEFLIYFQGNSAPDKSGLPSDRFSAERTGGSVSTLTIQRTQQEDSAVYLCASSLARNRDEQFFGPGTRLTVL.

This clone was seen more than once but under ten times. CDR3 residues: CASSELGGGSPLHF. In DNA form, the CDR3 reads TGTGCCAGCAGTGAATTAGGGGGGGGTTCACCCCTCCACTTT. The gene calls are TRBV6-1 and TRBJ1-6, with a tentative D call TRBD1 (6 bases). The germline V and J ends were trimmed by 2 bases and 9 bases, with 11 bases remaining between them. The CDR3 sequence is 14 residues long. CDR1 is MNHNS and CDR2 is SASEGT in the germline V gene.

The chain joins TRBV5-1 to TRBJ2-1; D is ambiguous. Trimming left V 4 bases short and J 5 bases short, with 13 bases between. The CDR3 runs 14 residues. The V gene's germline CDR1 is SGHRS and CDR2 YFSETQ. CDR3 sequence reads: CASSPANPNNEQFF. For the CDR3, the DNA is TGCGCCAGCAGCCCTGCGAACCCTAACAATGAGCAGTTCTTC.

This chain links TRBV11-3 with TRBJ1-3; D unclear. The V end was cut by 3 bases, the J end by 2 bases, with 8 bases between. Germline V lookup: CDR1 SGHNT, CDR2 YENEEA. The CDR3 consists of 14 residues. The CDR3 here is CASSFGGAGNTIYF. The DNA of the CDR3 is TGTGCCAGCAGCTTCGGAGGAGCTGGAAACACCATATATTTT.

The chain couples TRBV11-3 to TRBJ2-7; D is perhaps TRBD1 (6 bases). Per germline, CDR1 SGHNT and CDR2 YENEEA. The CDR3 contains 14 residues. The V end was cut by 3 bases, the J end by 12 bases, with 21 bases between. This chain's CDR3 is CASSLDSISPRLYF. The CDR3 bases are TGTGCCAGCAGCTTGGACAGCATATCCCCACGGTTGTACTTC.

V and J are TRBV27 and TRBJ1-6; D remains unclear. Germline loops: CDR1 MNHEY, CDR2 SMNVEV (reference sequence). This CDR3 contains 18 residues. V lost 5 bases and J 9 bases, leaving 26 bases between the germline ends. Written as DNA, the CDR3 is TGTGCCAGCAGTCCGACCACCCTTCCGGGGAGCCGGGGTTCACCCCTCCACTTT. It yields the protein CASSPTTLPGSRGSPLHF.